Listed here is a single T cell receptor beta chain. The specificity of this receptor is unknown. No base qualities exist here, and no much larger clone lies one base off it. The library was obtained by the immunoSEQ multiplex PCR assay. What TCRdb holds here is the immuneACCESS table cut down to in-frame rearrangements. Part of the clones is not present; checked against another copy, under half of the missing clones reflect an unresolved V gene, and the others are unexplained. For this sample the table gives more than 550,000 clones, of which 70% to 90% were detected only once. The ten largest clones capture roughly 0.0087% of the sample. This entry belongs to a study of shared T cell receptors in the human thymus (dated by TCRdb to about 2021). Describing the broader study: The study examined how self-reactive, shared T-cell receptor alpha chains are generated in the human thymus.

The germline V gene sets CDR1 to MDHEN and CDR2 to SYDVKM. V sheds 7 bases and J sheds 2 bases, leaving 20 bases between their ends. Counted from cysteine to phenylalanine, this CDR3 has 16 amino acids. Only the CDR3 part of the read is kept: 48 bases, read in frame from the first base. These records were also assigned to another study, of human thymus T cells. Drawing on the second study: The donors were immunologically healthy infants in Finland who had open corrective cardiac surgery for congenital heart defects. Thymus tissue was obtained as surgical resects removed during corrective cardiac surgery. Biased V and J gene segment usage appeared to be present in both thymic and peripheral blood repertoires. The related research found that thymic TCR repertoires overlapped highly between unrelated individuals. The study used 7 or 8 infant thymus samples plus four related peripheral blood samples to characterize TCR alpha and beta repertoires. Donor ages ranged from roughly 7 to 250 days, and the cohort comprised five to seven male and two female infants. Thymocytes were released mechanically from tissue and stored at -70 °C as pellets of about 9-32 million cells. Genomic DNA was extracted from frozen cell pellets with a QIAsymphony instrument. TCRB and TCRAD loci were amplified from a standardized quantity of quality-controlled genomic DNA using the immunoSEQ multiplex PCR assay. The amplicons spanned the V(D)J region and were long enough to cover the CDR3 and allow V and J genes to be identified. The commercial immunoSEQ service was used to sequence amplicons on an Illumina platform. Primer bias and sequencing errors were corrected as previously described, and TCRAD and TCRB were defined on the basis of the IMGT database. Analysis of the repertoires was done with immunoSEQ Analyzer 3.0 and VDJTools and included basic statistics, V/J segment usage, diversity estimates, rarefaction and pairwise overlap. Chao1, ChaoE, Efron-Thisted, Shannon and inverse Simpson indices were used to estimate diversity, which was also estimated on datasets down-sampled to the smallest sample. Repertoire overlap was determined by strict matching of CDR3 nucleotide sequence, V gene and J gene, and Jaccard-based multidimensional scaling clustering was applied. On average, thymus samples yielded about 810,000 unique TCRB clonotypes, whereas blood samples yielded 70,000 to 100,000.

The sequenced material came from thymocytes. The TCR comes from a boy younger than two with a congenital heart defect. Donor details come from another sample of the same person, matched by shared clones. Recombination joined TRBV28 with TRBJ2-5, with a tentative D gene TRBD1 over 6 matching bases. The nucleotides read TGTGCCAGCACATTAAACACGCTTGGACAGCAAGAGACCCAGTACTTC. It translates as CASTLNTLGQQETQYF.